Here is one T cell receptor beta chain with its context. Its antigen is undetermined. Germline CDR1 reads LGHNA; CDR2 reads YNFKEQ. Trimming took 4 bases from V and 4 from J; bases not matched to a gene: 8. The CDR3 totals 16 residues. Among the 120 subjects of the validation cohort, separate from the approximately 700-subject first cohort, were the donors. The sample comes from a study of cytomegalovirus exposure and HLA in healthy donors. Study-level findings and limits: Using the classifier, cytomegalovirus status was reportedly diagnosed with high specificity and sensitivity. TCR beta chains numbering more than 150 were designated cytomegalovirus-associated. As confirmed in vitro, a few CMV-associated chains were specific for CMV antigens.

This table comes from immunoSEQ multiplex PCR, and its TCRdb copy is limited to in-frame clones, with some not included. The sample shows hundreds of thousands of clones, roughly 88% of them seen only once. The sample was PBMCs. This TCR derives from a woman between 18 and 29 years old in good health and CMV-seronegative. The chain links TRBV4-2 to TRBJ2-7; TRBD2 matches at 12 bases. CDR3 region: CASSRASGGAGYEQYF. CDR3 in DNA: TGTGCCAGCAGCCGGGCTAGCGGGGGGGCCGGGTACGAGCAGTACTTC.